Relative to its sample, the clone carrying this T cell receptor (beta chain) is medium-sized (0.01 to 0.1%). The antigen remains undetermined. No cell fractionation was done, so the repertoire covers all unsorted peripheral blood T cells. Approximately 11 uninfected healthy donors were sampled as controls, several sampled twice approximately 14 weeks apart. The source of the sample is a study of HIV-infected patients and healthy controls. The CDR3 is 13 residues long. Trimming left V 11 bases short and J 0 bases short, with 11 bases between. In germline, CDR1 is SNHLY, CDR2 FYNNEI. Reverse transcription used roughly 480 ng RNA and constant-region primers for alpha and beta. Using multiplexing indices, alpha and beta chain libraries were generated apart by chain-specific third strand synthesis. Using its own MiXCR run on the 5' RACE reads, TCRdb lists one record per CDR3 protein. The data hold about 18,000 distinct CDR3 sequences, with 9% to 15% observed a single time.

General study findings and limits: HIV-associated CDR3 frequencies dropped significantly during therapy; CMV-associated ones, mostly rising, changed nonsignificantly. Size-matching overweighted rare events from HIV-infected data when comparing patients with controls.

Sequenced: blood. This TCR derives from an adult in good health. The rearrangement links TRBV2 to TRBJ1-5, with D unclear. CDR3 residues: CAGGLDSNQPQHF. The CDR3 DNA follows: TGTGCCGGCGGACTTGATAGCAATCAGCCCCAGCATTTT.